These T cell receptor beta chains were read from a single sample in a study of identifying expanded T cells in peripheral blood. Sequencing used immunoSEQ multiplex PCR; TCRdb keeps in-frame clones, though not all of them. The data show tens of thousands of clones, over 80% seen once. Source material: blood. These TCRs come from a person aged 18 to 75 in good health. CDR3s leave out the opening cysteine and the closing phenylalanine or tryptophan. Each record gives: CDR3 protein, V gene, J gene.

CDR3: ASRGQSNYGYT; V: TRBV6-1; J: TRBJ1-2
CDR3: ASSFAPTLGLADEQY; V: TRBV5-1; J: TRBJ2-7
CDR3: ASSVDSYNEQF; V: TRBV9; J: TRBJ2-1
CDR3: ASRFQRSSYEQY; V: TRBV11-2; J: TRBJ2-7
CDR3: AWQAGTGFYEQY; V: TRBV30; J: -
CDR3: ASSPGTSGIHEQF; V: TRBV7-7; J: TRBJ2-1
CDR3: ASRKGADGYGYT; V: TRBV27; J: TRBJ1-2
CDR3: ASSYGIAPAYEQY; V: TRBV6-6; J: TRBJ2-7
CDR3: ASSVDGDSYEQY; V: TRBV9; J: TRBJ2-7
CDR3: ATSRDLTADLFSTDTQY; V: TRBV15; J: TRBJ2-3
CDR3: ASSPLVAYNEQF; V: TRBV18; J: TRBJ2-1
CDR3: ASSLMLSTDTQY; V: TRBV7-3; J: TRBJ2-3
CDR3: ASSEGTGVYYEQY; V: TRBV5-1; J: TRBJ2-7
CDR3: ASSLGTSGYNEQF; V: TRBV28; J: TRBJ2-1
CDR3: ASSLDGKGYGDTEAF; V: TRBV5-5; J: TRBJ1-1
CDR3: ASSYGTANTEAF; V: TRBV6-5; J: TRBJ1-1
CDR3: ASSQSGTGYEQF; V: TRBV4-3; J: TRBJ2-1
CDR3: ASSPEVAALREKLF; V: TRBV28; J: TRBJ1-4
CDR3: ASSESGGQPQH; V: TRBV10-2; J: TRBJ1-5
CDR3: ASSLAGGTDTQY; V: TRBV7-2; J: TRBJ2-3
CDR3: ASSLEGLNDAGYT; V: TRBV5-8; J: TRBJ1-2
CDR3: ASSSLGLAVMSSYNEQF; V: TRBV4-1; J: TRBJ2-1
CDR3: ASSELLAGVTQNIQY; V: TRBV2; J: TRBJ2-4
CDR3: ASSLGGIGTDTQY; V: TRBV6-5; J: TRBJ2-3
CDR3: AWSLRYGNFFGNGGNTEAF; V: TRBV30; J: TRBJ1-1
CDR3: ASSQDSGSTGELF; V: TRBV4-2; J: TRBJ2-2
CDR3: ASSIPPPEGHNEQF; V: TRBV19; J: TRBJ2-1
CDR3: ASSTGLAVREQF; V: TRBV7-9; J: TRBJ2-1
CDR3: ASSSDGYGYT; V: TRBV7-2; J: TRBJ1-2